The rows below give T cell receptor beta chains drawn from one sample of a study of shared clonotypes between healthy human individuals. TCRdb's table, derived via immunoSEQ multiplex PCR, lists solely in-frame clones and lacks some. The table has roughly 1.5 million clones, around 98% seen once. Sample: naive CD4+ T cells sorted from blood. The receptors originated from a man aged 30-40 years in good health. Each CDR3 is given with its conserved first and last residue. D genes are given only for firm matches. Rows may omit the clone size; those that give it use once, few, many or a size class.

abundance,j_gene,d_gene,v_gene,CDR3aa,CDR3nt
.,TRBJ2-1,.,TRBV6-4,CASSLNVPEQFF,TGTGCCAGCAGTTTAAACGTCCCTGAGCAGTTCTTC
once,TRBJ1-4,TRBD1,TRBV9,CASSAWDRGGNEKLFF,TGTGCCAGCAGCGCCTGGGACAGAGGGGGGAATGAAAAACTGTTTTTT
once,TRBJ1-1,.,TRBV5-1,CASSLWGDTEAFF,TGCGCCAGCAGCTTGTGGGGAGACACTGAAGCTTTCTTT
.,TRBJ1-4,TRBD1,TRBV15,CATSSFRGQFNEKLFF,TGTGCCACCAGCAGCTTCCGGGGACAGTTTAATGAAAAACTGTTTTTT
.,TRBJ2-7,TRBD2,TRBV9,CASSTTLAGSYEQYF,TGTGCCAGCAGCACGACCTTAGCGGGATCGTACGAGCAGTACTTC
.,TRBJ1-5,.,TRBV19,CASSIREGNQPQHF,TGTGCCAGTAGTATCCGGGAAGGCAATCAGCCCCAGCATTTT
once,TRBJ2-1,TRBD2,TRBV28,CASKSGRWDEQFF,TGTGCCAGCAAGAGCGGGAGATGGGATGAGCAGTTCTTC
.,TRBJ1-2,TRBD1,TRBV6-5,CASSYRDRGYYGYTF,TGTGCCAGCAGTTACAGGGACAGGGGGTATTATGGCTACACCTTC
.,TRBJ2-3,TRBD1,TRBV15,CATSRDLFDRAPYF,TGTGCCACCAGCAGAGATTTATTTGACAGGGCCCCGTATTTT
.,TRBJ2-1,.,TRBV27,CATRGGLGQFF,TGTGCCACCAGGGGGGGGTTAGGGCAGTTCTTC
.,TRBJ2-7,.,TRBV19,CASSIRIAYEQYF,TGTGCCAGTAGTATCCGGATTGCCTACGAGCAGTACTTC
once,TRBJ1-4,TRBD1,TRBV4-2,CASSPGTGDQEKLFF,TGTGCCAGCAGCCCCGGGACAGGAGACCAAGAAAAACTGTTTTTT
.,TRBJ1-4,.,TRBV7-9,CASSRGGQPNEKLFF,TGTGCCAGCAGCCGGGGCGGCCAGCCTAATGAAAAACTGTTTTTT
.,TRBJ1-1,.,TRBV5-1,CASSPRGPLMNTEAFF,TGCGCCAGCAGCCCGCGGGGCCCGCTTATGAACACTGAAGCTTTCTTT
.,TRBJ2-4,TRBD2,TRBV27,CASRSGTSGLWAKNIQYF,TGTGCCAGCAGATCCGGGACTAGCGGCCTGTGGGCCAAAAACATTCAGTACTTC
.,TRBJ2-3,TRBD1,TRBV5-1,CASSLGQGAGTDTQYF,TGCGCCAGCAGCCTGGGACAGGGGGCCGGCACAGATACGCAGTATTTT
.,TRBJ2-7,.,TRBV28,CASRSGVLFYEQYF,TGTGCCAGCAGATCCGGGGTTCTTTTCTACGAGCAGTACTTC
.,TRBJ1-4,.,TRBV5-1,CASSRGGPNEKLFF,TGCGCCAGCAGCCGGGGCGGTCCGAATGAAAAACTGTTTTTT
.,TRBJ1-1,.,TRBV7-9,CASSAPVRVAAFF,TGTGCCAGCAGCGCACCAGTGAGGGTTGCAGCTTTCTTT